Each of the 17 T cell receptor beta chains below was sequenced from the same sample in a study of blood T cell repertoires in COVID-19. The assay was immunoSEQ multiplex PCR, and TCRdb's table has in-frame clones only and misses some. This table has 200,000 to 250,000 clones, roughly 80% appearing once. Input material: peripheral blood. The source is a woman over 75 with acute or convalescent COVID-19.

The chain is built from TRBV28 and TRBJ1-5; TRBD1 matches 10 bases. The V segment lost 6 bases and the J segment 1 base; nucleotides outside the gene matches: 12. The CDR3 consists of 18 residues. Germline V gene data show CDR1 as MDHEN and CDR2 as SYDVKM. Here the CDR3 reads CASRGPGDRGISNQPQHF. Written as DNA, the CDR3 is TGTGCCAGCAGGGGGCCAGGGGACAGGGGTATAAGCAATCAGCCCCAGCATTTT.

The rearrangement uses TRBV6-5 and TRBJ1-2; a weak D match, TRBD1 (6 bases). This CDR3 region has 14 residues. The germline V and J ends were trimmed by 6 bases and 6 bases, with 17 bases remaining between them. Germline values: CDR1 MNHEY, CDR2 SVGAGI. The CDR3 here is CASRSGGILDGYTF. Here the CDR3 DNA reads TGTGCCAGCAGAAGCGGGGGCATCCTAGATGGCTACACCTTC.

The rearrangement links TRBV29-1 to TRBJ2-1; 10 bases line up with TRBD2. The CDR3 loop spans 13 amino acids. Per germline, CDR1 SQVTM and CDR2 ANQGSEA. V was pared by 4 bases and J by 9 bases, with 6 bases of the junction left unmatched. CDR3 DNA: TGCAGCGTTGTAAGCGGGGGGGCTGGTGAGCAGTTCTTC. Amino acid sequence: CSVVSGGAGEQFF.

The V call is TRBV5-3, the J call TRBJ2-7; D is unresolved. TRBV5-3 is filed as an ORF, its function uncertain. Trimming took off 0 bases at V and 0 bases at J, with 10 bases between the two ends. The CDR3 covers 15 residues. The CDR3 region is CARSLAHSVSYEQYF. The CDR3 DNA follows: TGTGCCAGAAGCTTGGCCCATAGTGTCTCCTACGAGCAGTACTTC.

In its sample, this clone was seen a few times. The rearrangement joins TRBV24-1 to TRBJ2-3; weak D call: TRBD1 (6 bases). CDR1 and CDR2 (germline): KGHDR, SFDVKD. Trimming shortened V by 7 bases and J by 0 bases, and 7 bases separated the two germline ends. The CDR3 has 13 amino acids. DNA of the CDR3: TGTGCCACCAGCAGGGGAAGCACAGATACGCAGTATTTT. Its protein is CATSRGSTDTQYF.

The genes are TRBV19 and TRBJ1-6; D not resolved. From germline, CDR1 is LNHDA and CDR2 SQIVND (reference sequence). Between the trimmed V and J ends, which lost 7 bases and 0 bases, there was a span of 4 bases. The CDR3 runs 13 residues. The CDR3 nucleotides read TGTGCCAGTACCAGCTCCTATAATTCACCCCTCCACTTT. Its translation is CASTSSYNSPLHF.

J is TRBJ2-1 and V is TRBV3-1 (or the pseudogene TRBV3-2); the D gene is possibly TRBD2 (5 bases). Trimming removed 4 bases from V and 0 bases from J, with 13 bases in between. The CDR3 has 16 residues. The germline V gene has CDR1 LGHDT and CDR2 YNNKEL (reference sequence). The CDR3 spells CASSRSPGYSYNEQFF. The CDR3 DNA reads TGTGCCAGCAGCCGATCCCCGGGGTACTCCTACAATGAGCAGTTCTTC.

This chain connects TRBV5-1 to TRBJ2-2; the D gene is possibly TRBD2 (5 bases). Germline V CDR1 and CDR2: SGHRS, YFSETQ. Trimming removed 3 bases from V and 6 bases from J, with 15 bases in between. This CDR3 is built from 15 residues. The CDR3 here is CASSSELWRPGELFF. The CDR3 DNA reads TGCGCCAGCAGCTCTGAGCTCTGGAGGCCCGGGGAGCTGTTTTTT.

In this sample, this clone turned up a few times. J is TRBJ1-4 and V is TRBV7-2; possible D gene TRBD1, 5 bases. The ends were cut back, 1 base at V and 5 bases at J, with 11 bases in the middle. Per the germline V gene, CDR1 is SGHTA and CDR2 is FQGNSA. The CDR3 is made up of 15 amino acids. For the CDR3, the DNA is TGTGCCAGCAGCTTAGGGTGGAGGGGCAATGAAAAACTGTTTTTT. It codes for CASSLGWRGNEKLFF.

CDR3 bases: TGTGCCATCAGTGAAGGGGATGAGGGCAATCAGCCCCAGCATTTT. This gives the protein CAISEGDEGNQPQHF. This sequence joins TRBV10-3 and TRBJ1-5; D is perhaps TRBD1 (5 bases). This CDR3 comprises 15 residues. Trimming cost V 3 bases and J 2 bases, with 11 bases left between them. Germline V CDR1 and CDR2: ENHRY, SYGVKD.

This clone turned up a few times. This sequence joins TRBV19 and TRBJ2-4, with 9 bases fitting TRBD1. V lost 9 bases to trimming and J lost 16 bases; unmatched junction nucleotides: 22. Germline CDR1 and CDR2: LNHDA and SQIVND (reference sequence). This CDR3 spans 15 amino acids. This CDR3 is CASHGGTGPTTTIYF. The CDR3 DNA follows: TGTGCCAGCCACGGGGGGACAGGGCCAACCACCACAATCTACTTC.

The rearrangement links TRBV24-1 to TRBJ2-2; TRBD2 aligns across 16 bases. This CDR3 has 20 amino acids. Germline V gene sequence: CDR1 KGHDR, CDR2 SFDVKD. V dropped 0 bases and J dropped 3; count of bases not matched to a gene: 6. This chain's CDR3 is CATSDLQGLAGGPDTGELFF. In nucleotides, the CDR3 is TGTGCCACCAGTGATTTGCAGGGACTAGCGGGAGGGCCGGACACCGGGGAGCTGTTTTTT.

The chain recombines TRBV5-4 with TRBJ2-2, with 8 bases matching TRBD2. Germline V gives CDR1 SGHNT, CDR2 YYREEE (reference sequence). The CDR3 is 15 residues long. V trimming: 5 bases; J trimming: 5 bases; junction bases outside the gene matches: 8. In DNA form, the CDR3 reads TGTGCCAGCAGGTCAAGCGGGAGAGGGACCGGGGAGCTGTTTTTT. Its translation is CASRSSGRGTGELFF.

This rearrangement joins TRBV7-3 to TRBJ2-1, with 8 bases matching TRBD2. This CDR3 is built from 15 residues. V shed 1 base and J 5 bases; nucleotides not matched to a gene: 4. Germline CDR1 and CDR2: SGHTA and FQGTGA. The DNA for the CDR3 is TGTGCCAGCAGCTTAAACGGGAGGGCACACAATGAGCAGTTCTTC. This encodes CASSLNGRAHNEQFF. Variable domain in full (rest from reference TRBV7-3 and TRBJ2-1): GAGVSQTPSNKVTEKGKYVELRCDPISGHTALYWYRQSLGQGPEFLIYFQGTGAADDSGLPNDRFFAVRPEGSVSTLKIQRTERGDSAVYLCASSLNGRAHNEQFFGPGTRLTVL.

There are a few counts of this clone. The chain combines TRBV5-6 with TRBJ1-5, with 8 bases matching TRBD1. The CDR3 is 14 amino acids. Per the germline V gene, CDR1 is SGHDT and CDR2 is YYEEEE. Trimming at V came to 3 bases and at J to 7 bases, leaving 6 bases not matched to a gene. The CDR3: CASSSAGGRQPQHF. Here the CDR3 DNA reads TGTGCCAGCAGCTCGGCAGGGGGCAGACAGCCCCAGCATTTT.

The rearrangement links TRBV3-1 (or the pseudogene TRBV3-2) to TRBJ1-1; D unclear. The CDR3 contains 13 residues. Trimming pared 3 bases from V and 5 bases from J, leaving 10 bases between. Looked up from germline, CDR1 is LGHDT and CDR2 is YNNKEL (reference sequence). The DNA of the CDR3 is TGTGCCAGCAGCCACCGACGGGAGACTGAAGCTTTCTTT. Translation gives CASSHRRETEAFF.

The J gene is TRBJ1-3, the V gene TRBV11-2, with 7 bases matching TRBD1. Germline V lookup: CDR1 SGHAT, CDR2 FQNNGV. The V gene end was trimmed by 5 bases and the J gene end by 0 bases; junction bases not matched to a gene: 4. The CDR3 consists of 15 residues. DNA of the CDR3: TGTGCCAGCAGCGCGGGACAGAGCTCTGGAAACACCATATATTTT. Encoded protein: CASSAGQSSGNTIYF.